This TCR beta chain was recorded in a study of shared T cell receptors in the human thymus. Sequenced by immunoSEQ multiplex PCR; TCRdb stores in-frame clones only, minus some. The data show hundreds of thousands of clones, roughly 86% seen once. The same data also went into a second study, on human thymus T cells. That source adds: Unrelated individuals were reported by related research to share highly overlapping thymic repertoires.

What was sequenced was thymocytes. This clonotype was obtained from a boy less than two years old with a congenital heart defect.

DNA of the CDR3: TGCAGCGTTGAGAGGCTGGGCGGACAACCAGGCAACGAGCAGTACTTC. This codes for CSVERLGGQPGNEQYF. The chain recombines TRBV29-1 with TRBJ2-7; a possible D gene is TRBD1 (5 bases). V lost 3 bases and J lost 5, with 23 bases in between. Per the germline V gene, CDR1 is SQVTM and CDR2 is ANQGSEA. The length of the CDR3 is 16 residues.